This entry concerns a single TCR beta chain. No antigen is known for it. RNA served as the template for amplifying TCR beta CDR3 regions. First-round RT-PCR employed HTBI primers, with a second-round multiplex PCR after it. TCRdb reanalysed the multiplex PCR reads using MiXCR and keeps one entry per CDR3 protein. Here the sample spans about 1.1 million distinct CDR3 sequences, roughly 35% being singletons. Among the exclusions were patients with other autoimmune diseases, uncontrolled infections, pregnancy or lactation. As diagnostic evidence, clinical symptoms, serum thyroxine, TRAb, thyroid ultrasound and orbital computed tomography were relied upon. The data were obtained in a study of Graves' ophthalmopathy and Graves' hyperthyroidism. Study results and limitations: Blood also held most thyroid clonotypes expanded above 0.001 frequency.

The sequenced sample was peripheral blood or thyroid tissue (not recorded which). The receptor comes from an adult man with Graves' hyperthyroidism.

The CDR3 coding sequence is TGTGCCAGCAGCCTCGGGACTGTAGGTGGTCAGCCCCAGCATTTT. This codes for CASSLGTVGGQPQHF. The chain carries TRBV3-1 and TRBJ1-5; weak D call: TRBD1 (5 bases). This CDR3 comprises 15 residues. Trimming shortened V by 4 bases and J by 6 bases, and 16 bases separated the two germline ends. Germline CDR1 and CDR2: LGHDT and YNNKEL (reference sequence).